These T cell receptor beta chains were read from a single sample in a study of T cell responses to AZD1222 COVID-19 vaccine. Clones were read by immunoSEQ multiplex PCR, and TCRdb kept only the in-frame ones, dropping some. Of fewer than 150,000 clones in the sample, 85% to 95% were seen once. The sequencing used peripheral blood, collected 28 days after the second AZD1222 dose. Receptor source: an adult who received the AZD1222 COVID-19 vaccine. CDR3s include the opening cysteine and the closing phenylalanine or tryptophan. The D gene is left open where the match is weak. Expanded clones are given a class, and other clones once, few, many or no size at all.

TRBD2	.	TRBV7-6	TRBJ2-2	CASSPGTSGALSTGELFF	TGTGCCAGCAGCCCCGGGACTAGCGGGGCCCTTAGCACCGGGGAGCTGTTTTTT
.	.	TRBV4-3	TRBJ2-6	CASSQEARTAEANVLTF	TGCGCCAGCAGCCAAGAGGCCCGGACTGCGGAGGCCAACGTCCTGACTTTC
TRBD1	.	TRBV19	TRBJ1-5	CASSIPRGTGSQPQHF	TGTGCCAGTAGTATTCCGCGCGGGACAGGGAGTCAGCCCCAGCATTTT
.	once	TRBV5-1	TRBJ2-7	CASRSSGTDDYEQYF	TGCGCCAGCAGATCCTCCGGGACGGATGACTACGAGCAGTACTTC
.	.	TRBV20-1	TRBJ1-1	CSAPRPEAFF	TGCAGTGCTCCCCGACCTGAAGCTTTCTTT
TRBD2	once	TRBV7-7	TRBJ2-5	CASSPLPGGGARETQYF	TGTGCTAGCAGCCCCCTCCCTGGCGGGGGGGCCAGGGAGACCCAGTACTTC
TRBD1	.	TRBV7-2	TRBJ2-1	CASSLGQGTEQFF	TGTGCCAGCAGCTTGGGACAGGGGACTGAGCAGTTCTTC
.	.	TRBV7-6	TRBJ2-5	CASSANTVQGAQYF	TGTGCCAGCAGCGCTAATACAGTTCAAGGAGCCCAGTACTTC
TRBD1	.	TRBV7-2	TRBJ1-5	CASSPGGVRQGGNQPQHF	TGTGCCAGCAGCCCAGGGGGGGTTAGACAGGGAGGCAATCAGCCCCAGCATTTT
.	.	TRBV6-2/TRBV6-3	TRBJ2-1	CASSRAVGNEQFF	TGTGCCAGCAGTAGGGCAGTGGGCAATGAGCAGTTCTTC
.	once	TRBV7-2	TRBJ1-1	CASSLSRQFEAFF	TGTGCCAGCAGCTTATCCCGACAGTTTGAAGCTTTCTTT
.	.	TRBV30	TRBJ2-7	CAWSPSGEQYF	TGTGCCTGGAGTCCCAGTGGGGAGCAGTACTTC
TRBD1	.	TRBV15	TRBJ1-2	CATSRGVGQGLNGYTF	TGTGCCACCAGCAGGGGCGTGGGACAGGGGTTAAACGGCTACACCTTC
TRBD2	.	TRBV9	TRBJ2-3	CASKPSGGNTDTQYF	TGTGCCAGCAAACCTAGCGGGGGGAACACAGATACGCAGTATTTT
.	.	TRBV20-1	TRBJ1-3	CSASRSSGNTIYF	TGCAGTGCTAGTCGCAGCTCTGGAAACACCATATATTTT
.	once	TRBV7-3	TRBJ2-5	CASSLTGGWQETQYF	TGTGCCAGCAGCTTAACGGGAGGCTGGCAAGAGACCCAGTACTTC
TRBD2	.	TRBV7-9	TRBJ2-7	CASSTPRAGGPVEQYF	TGTGCCAGCAGCACCCCGAGAGCGGGAGGGCCAGTCGAGCAGTACTTC
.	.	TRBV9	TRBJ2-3	CASSRRFGLSDTQYF	TGTGCCAGCAGTCGTAGGTTTGGGTTATCAGATACGCAGTATTTT
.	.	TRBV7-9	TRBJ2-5	CASSAQRTPQETQYF	TGTGCCAGCAGCGCACAGCGGACACCGCAAGAGACCCAGTACTTC
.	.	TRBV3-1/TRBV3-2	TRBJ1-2	CASSQDRLYGYTF	TGTGCCAGCAGCCAAGACAGACTCTATGGCTACACCTTC
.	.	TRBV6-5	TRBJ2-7	CASGEEGLEQYF	TGTGCCAGCGGGGAGGAGGGCCTCGAGCAGTACTTC
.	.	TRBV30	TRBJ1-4	CAWSVEAGRTEKLFF	TGTGCCTGGAGTGTAGAGGCAGGGAGGACTGAAAAACTGTTTTTT
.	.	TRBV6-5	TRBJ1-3	CASSYGAGNDIYF	TGTGCCAGCAGTTACGGGGCAGGGAATGACATATATTTT
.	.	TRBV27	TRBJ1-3	CASSFSGGFGNTIYF	TGTGCCAGCAGTTTCTCAGGAGGCTTCGGAAACACCATATATTTT
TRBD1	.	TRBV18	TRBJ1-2	CASSFTGTGRRDGYTF	TGTGCCAGCTCCTTTACCGGGACAGGGAGAAGGGATGGCTACACCTTC
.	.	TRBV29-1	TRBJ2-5	CSVVGGIQETQYF	TGCAGCGTTGTAGGGGGTATCCAAGAGACCCAGTACTTC
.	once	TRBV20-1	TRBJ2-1	CSASVNEQFF	TGCAGTGCTAGCGTCAATGAGCAGTTCTTC
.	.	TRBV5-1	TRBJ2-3	CASSSSTDTQYF	TGCGCCAGCAGCTCCAGCACAGATACGCAGTATTTT
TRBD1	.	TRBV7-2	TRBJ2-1	CASNTGTVYNEQFF	TGTGCCAGCAACACCGGGACAGTTTACAATGAGCAGTTCTTC
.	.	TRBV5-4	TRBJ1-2	CASSRQDSYGYTF	TGTGCCAGCAGCCGACAGGATTCGTATGGCTACACCTTC
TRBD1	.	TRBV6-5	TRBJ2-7	CASRLTGSGEQYF	TGTGCCAGCAGGTTGACAGGGTCTGGCGAGCAGTACTTC
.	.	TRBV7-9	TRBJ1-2	CASSLGQNYGYTF	TGTGCCAGCAGCTTAGGACAGAACTATGGCTACACCTTC
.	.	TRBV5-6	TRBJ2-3	CASSLDLAGNTQYF	TGTGCCAGCAGCTTGGATCTCGCAGGGAATACGCAGTATTTT
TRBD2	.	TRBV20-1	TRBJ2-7	CSASSRGTSGGTYEQYF	TGCAGTGCTAGTTCTAGAGGGACTAGCGGGGGCACCTACGAGCAGTACTTC
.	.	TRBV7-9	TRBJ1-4	CASSPGGIFDEKLFF	TGTGCCAGCAGCCCCGGGGGAATCTTTGATGAAAAACTGTTTTTT
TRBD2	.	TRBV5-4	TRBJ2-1	CASSLSGRIYNEQFF	TGTGCCAGCAGCCTTAGCGGGAGGATCTACAATGAGCAGTTCTTC
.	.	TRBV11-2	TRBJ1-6	CASSQGHSRNSPLHF	TGTGCCAGCAGCCAGGGACATTCCAGAAATTCACCCCTCCACTTT
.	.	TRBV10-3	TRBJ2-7	CAISESAGEQYF	TGTGCCATCAGTGAGTCAGCGGGTGAGCAGTACTTC
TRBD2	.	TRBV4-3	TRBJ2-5	CASSQDYSGPETQYF	TGCGCCAGCAGCCAAGATTATAGCGGGCCGGAGACCCAGTACTTC
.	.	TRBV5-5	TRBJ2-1	CASSSGPAAEQFF	TGTGCCAGCAGCTCTGGGCCAGCGGCTGAGCAGTTCTTC
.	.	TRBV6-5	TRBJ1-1	CASRPTQNTEAFF	TGTGCCAGCAGACCGACCCAGAACACTGAAGCTTTCTTT
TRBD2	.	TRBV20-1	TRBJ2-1	CSASLLAGASYNEQFF	TGCAGTGCTAGTTTACTAGCGGGTGCCTCTTACAATGAGCAGTTCTTC
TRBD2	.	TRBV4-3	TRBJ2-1	CASSQGLAAYNEQFF	TGCGCCAGCAGCCAAGGACTAGCGGCTTACAATGAGCAGTTCTTC
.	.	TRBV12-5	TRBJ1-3	CASGLLQEYSGNTIYF	TGTGCTAGTGGTCTCTTACAGGAATACTCTGGAAACACCATATATTTT
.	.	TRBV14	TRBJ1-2	CASSLGPNGPYGYTF	TGTGCCAGCAGCCTGGGACCCAATGGACCCTATGGCTACACCTTC
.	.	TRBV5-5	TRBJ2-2	CASSPTGGGVAGELFF	TGTGCCAGCAGCCCCACTGGGGGGGGCGTAGCCGGGGAGCTGTTTTTT
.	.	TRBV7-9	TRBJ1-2	CASSLDRGYTF	TGTGCCAGCAGCTTGGATCGGGGCTACACCTTC